A selection of T cell receptor beta chains follows, all from one sample in a study of T cell changes during pregnancy in multiple sclerosis. Some clones are missing from TCRdb's copy, which holds only in-frame ones; the method was immunoSEQ multiplex PCR. This repertoire shows more than 40,000 clones, around 92% found once; its top ten account for 9%. Sequencing used CD8+ T cells from peripheral blood mononuclear cells, obtained after pregnancy. These receptors were obtained from a female donor with multiple sclerosis, enrolled in a pregnancy study. Each CDR3 is given with its conserved first and last residue. Each record gives: J gene, V gene, clone size, CDR3 protein. A row's size may be missing; if present it is once, few, many or a size class.

TRBJ2-5 | TRBV29-1 | - | CSVEEIAGETQYF
TRBJ1-1 | TRBV7-9 | - | CASSASAGKNTEAFF
TRBJ2-6 | TRBV19 | - | CATRDFLGANVLTF
TRBJ2-5 | TRBV6-1 | - | CASIPWGELETQYF
TRBJ2-3 | TRBV6-5 | - | CASSYSGGSFTDTQYF
TRBJ2-1 | TRBV7-9 | - | CASSPDRGYLYNEQFF
TRBJ2-2 | TRBV27 | - | CASSFGQGAGELFF
TRBJ2-2 | TRBV7-9 | - | CASSLELAGPTGELFF
TRBJ2-7 | TRBV30 | - | CAWGTGDSYEQYF
TRBJ1-5 | TRBV19 | - | CASSIVPRAVDQPQHF
TRBJ2-1 | TRBV5-1 | - | CASSPHRGGRINEQFF
TRBJ2-1 | TRBV7-2 | - | CASSLDRDSGLWGEQFF
TRBJ2-1 | TRBV6-1 | medium-sized | CASSESSGGYNEQFF
TRBJ1-1 | TRBV14 | - | CASSYHRGQGTEAFF
TRBJ2-3 | TRBV9 | - | CASSVSGGTDTQYF
TRBJ2-5 | TRBV5-6 | - | CASSWGTSGLQETQYF
TRBJ2-3 | TRBV2 | - | CASSGGQGPDTQYF
TRBJ2-4 | TRBV11-2 | - | CASSTSREAKNIQYF
TRBJ2-7 | TRBV7-9 | - | CASSSVAGGPSEQYF
TRBJ1-2 | TRBV2 | - | CASSEYSANYGYTF
TRBJ1-3 | TRBV9 | - | CASSPGVTGNTIYF
TRBJ2-1 | TRBV29-1 | - | CSVDRQGVNNEQFF
TRBJ2-5 | TRBV5-1 | - | CASSLVGVQETQYF
TRBJ2-7 | TRBV25-1 | - | CASSPESGRLFDEQYF
TRBJ2-3 | TRBV29-1 | - | CSVGGVTVSTDTQYF
TRBJ1-2 | TRBV7-2 | - | CASSLTGYGYTF
TRBJ2-1 | TRBV6-5 | - | CASTGVNEQFF
TRBJ2-2 | TRBV14 | - | CASSQETTGAGELFF
TRBJ1-1 | TRBV15 | - | CATSNPEDTEAFF
TRBJ2-3 | TRBV28 | many | CASHDGGRAADTQYF
TRBJ2-1 | TRBV30 | once | CAWSLPRDYNEQFF
TRBJ2-4 | TRBV5-5 | - | CASSLGNRGNGNIQYF
TRBJ1-1 | TRBV29-1 | few | CSVDRGTEAFF
TRBJ2-1 | TRBV11-2 | - | CASTESGWANEQFF
TRBJ2-7 | TRBV11-2 | - | CASSLVPSGPYEQYF
TRBJ2-7 | TRBV4-2 | - | CASSQDMASSYEQYF
TRBJ1-3 | TRBV25-1 | - | CASSGQDSGNTIYF
TRBJ2-3 | TRBV7-6 | - | CASSFGYGTDTQYF
TRBJ2-1 | TRBV4-1 | once | CASSQQGGIPAYNEQFF
TRBJ1-5 | TRBV18 | - | CASSPWTADDQPQHF
TRBJ2-7 | TRBV5-1 | many | CASSLEAAGLAGNEQYF
TRBJ1-1 | TRBV27 | - | CASSLSTRGQDTEAFF
TRBJ1-2 | TRBV9 | few | CASSVGGGYGYTF
TRBJ1-1 | TRBV5-8 | - | CASSLTQGVAEAFF
TRBJ2-7 | TRBV2 | - | CASSGGESSYEQYF
TRBJ2-1 | TRBV9 | once | CASSGSGGNDYNEQFF
TRBJ2-5 | TRBV7-7 | - | CASSRGRAGDQETQYF
TRBJ2-1 | TRBV30 | - | CAWMGEGSSYNEQFF
TRBJ2-5 | TRBV5-1 | - | CASSSSGETQYF
TRBJ2-2 | TRBV7-2 | - | CASSFPGQETNTGELFF
TRBJ2-3 | TRBV9 | - | CASSPLPLASDTQYF
TRBJ1-2 | TRBV7-9 | - | CASSSGHPGYTF
TRBJ2-5 | TRBV30 | - | CAWNRGQSQETQYF